Listed here are 25 T cell receptor beta chains from one sample, sequenced in a study of blood T cells in healthy people across ages. Alongside a J-beta primer mix, a sample-barcoded 5' primer served in a second PCR lasting roughly 6 to 12 cycles. TCRdb reanalysed the 5' RACE reads using MiXCR and keeps one entry per CDR3 protein. The sample comprises about 640,000 distinct CDR3 sequences, about 53% of which are singletons, and approximately 37% rests with the top ten. The sequenced sample was blood. All receptors derive from a man in his 60s in good health.

The chain links TRBV5-6 to TRBJ2-7; 8 positions agree with TRBD2. Looked up from germline, CDR1 is SGHDT and CDR2 is YYEEEE. The CDR3 runs 16 residues. V was clipped by 0 bases and J by 7 bases; unmatched bases: 12. CDR3 amino acids: CASSLDLAGWDNEQYF. CDR3 DNA: TGTGCCAGCAGCTTGGATCTAGCGGGCTGGGACAATGAGCAGTACTTC.

V is TRBV20-1 and J is TRBJ2-3; D is unclear. Germline V gene sequence: CDR1 DFQATT, CDR2 SNEGSKA (reference sequence). The V and J ends lost 3 bases and 2 bases respectively, with 6 bases between them. The CDR3 consists of 12 residues. In DNA form, the CDR3 reads TGCAGTGCTAGTCTAGACACAGATACGCAGTATTTT. As protein: CSASLDTDTQYF.

The chain uses TRBV4-1 and TRBJ1-3, with D perhaps matching TRBD1 (5 bases). CDR1 MGHRA and CDR2 YSYEKL come from the germline V gene. With 5 bases removed from V and 1 base from J, the gap between germline ends came to 12 bases. This CDR3 is built from 15 residues. The CDR3 sequence: CASSKGEASGNTIYF. CDR3 in DNA: TGCGCCAGCAGCAAAGGGGAAGCATCTGGAAACACCATATATTTT.

Points on this clonotype: A much larger clone lies a single base off, so this may be a read error. The chain joins TRBV20-1 to TRBJ2-7, with a weak D call TRBD1 (5 bases). V lost 5 bases to trimming and J lost 2 bases, with 10 bases between them. Per the germline V gene, CDR1 is DFQATT and CDR2 is SNEGSKA (reference sequence). This CDR3 is built from 12 residues. CDR3 loop: CSAAQGAYEQYF. The CDR3 DNA reads TGCAGTGCTGCCCAGGGCGCCTACGAGCAGTACTTC.

The V call is TRBV5-1, the J call TRBJ2-1, with D unclear. Germline assignment: CDR1 SGHRS and CDR2 YFSETQ. The V end was cut by 2 bases, the J end by 2 bases, with 8 bases between. The CDR3 spans 14 residues. The CDR3 loop reads CASSLVQAYNEQFF. CDR3 bases: TGCGCCAGCAGCTTAGTTCAGGCCTACAATGAGCAGTTCTTC.

This chain joins TRBV29-1 and TRBJ2-4; maybe TRBD1 (5 bases). The DNA end is a closer match to TRBJ2-5, so the J assignment may be wrong. CDR1 is SQVTM and CDR2 is ANQGSEA in the germline V gene. The CDR3 covers 14 residues. The CDR3 is CSVNSPGPQETQYF. In nucleotides, the CDR3 is TGCAGCGTTAACAGTCCAGGGCCTCAAGAGACCCAGTACTTC.

The V gene is TRBV6-2 or TRBV6-3, the J gene TRBJ2-7; D might be TRBD1 or TRBD2, each matching 5 bases. The closer fit of TRBJ2-5 to the DNA end suggests the J call may be wrong. The germline V gene encodes CDR1 MNHEY and CDR2 SVGEGT. The CDR3 is 13 amino acids. The CDR3 DNA reads TGTGCCAGCAGGGGGACGGGCACAGAGACCCAGTACTTC. This gives the protein CASRGTGTETQYF.

The J gene is TRBJ2-5, the V gene TRBV4-2; TRBD2 agrees at 10 bases. The DNA end is more similar to TRBJ2-7, so the J call may be wrong. Germline-derived CDR1 and CDR2 are LGHNA and YNFKEQ. This CDR3 spans 18 amino acids. CDR3 loop: CASSQGLLAGEVLYEQYF. In DNA, the CDR3 is TGTGCCAGCAGCCAAGGGCTCCTAGCGGGGGAGGTCCTCTACGAGCAGTACTTC.

The gene calls are TRBV9 and TRBJ2-7, with TRBD1 matching 9 bases. Looked up from germline, CDR1 is SGDLS and CDR2 is YYNGEE. V shed 3 bases, J shed 2 bases, and the junction held 6 bases outside the gene matches. This CDR3 is 15 amino acids long. The CDR3 is CASSAGTGMAYEQYF. The CDR3 DNA follows: TGTGCCAGCAGCGCTGGGACAGGGATGGCCTACGAGCAGTACTTC.

The chain employs TRBV4-2 and TRBJ1-1; D not resolved. The CDR3 spans 14 residues. Germline V CDR1 and CDR2: LGHNA, YNFKEQ. Trimming left V 4 bases short and J 4 bases short, with 13 bases between. The CDR3 DNA follows: TGTGCCAGCAGCCCCGATTGGATGGGCACTGAAGCTTTCTTT. Protein: CASSPDWMGTEAFF.

This chain joins TRBV6-2 or TRBV6-3 and TRBJ2-5; D is possibly TRBD1 (5 bases). Per the germline V gene, CDR1 is MNHEY and CDR2 is SVGEGT. V was pared by 7 bases and J by 5 bases, with 11 bases between. The CDR3 has 12 residues. The CDR3 here is CASTTVWETQYF. The CDR3 bases are TGTGCCAGCACGACAGTCTGGGAGACCCAGTACTTC.

This clonotype has a handful of counts. This sequence joins TRBV29-1 and TRBJ2-5, with D tentatively TRBD2 (6 bases). This CDR3 is 13 amino acids long. The V end was cut by 6 bases, the J end by 0 bases, with 11 bases between. The V gene's germline CDR1 is SQVTM and CDR2 ANQGSEA. The DNA for the CDR3 is TGCAGCGTCACCGGGACTGACCAAGAGACCCAGTACTTC. This gives the protein CSVTGTDQETQYF. The full variable domain, rest sourced from reference TRBV29-1 and TRBJ2-5, is SAVISQKPSRDICQRGTSLTIQCQVDSQVTMMFWYRQQPGQSLTLIATANQGSEATYESGFVIDKFPISRPNLTFSTLTVSNMSPEDSSIYLCSVTGTDQETQYFGPGTRLLVL.

V gene TRBV11-2 combines with J gene TRBJ2-3; 8 bases are shared with TRBD2. The junction had 7 bases not matched to a gene; V was cut back by 4 bases and J by 1 base. This CDR3 is 16 amino acids long. From germline, CDR1 is SGHAT and CDR2 FQNNGV. The CDR3 spells CASSSGGRGGTDTQYF. In DNA form, the CDR3 reads TGTGCCAGCAGCTCCGGGGGGCGGGGGGGCACAGATACGCAGTATTTT. The entire variable domain, with the rest obtained from reference TRBV11-2 and TRBJ2-3, is as follows: EAGVAQSPRYKIIEKRQSVAFWCNPISGHATLYWYQQILGQGPKLLIQFQNNGVVDDSQLPKDRFSAERLKGVDSTLKIQPAKLEDSAVYLCASSSGGRGGTDTQYFGPGTRLTVL.

The V call is TRBV6-5, the J call TRBJ1-2; the D is unclear. With 7 bases removed from V and 4 bases from J, the gap between germline ends came to 16 bases. CDR3 length: 14 residues. Looked up from germline, CDR1 is MNHEY and CDR2 is SVGAGI. CDR3 DNA: TGTGCCAGCACCACCCGGGAGGGTGCCTATGGCTACACCTTC. Residues: CASTTREGAYGYTF.

The rearrangement links TRBV7-2 to TRBJ2-1, with a tentative D call TRBD2 (5 bases). Germline CDR1 and CDR2: SGHTA and FQGNSA. This CDR3 is built from 14 residues. Trimming cost V 2 bases and J 2 bases, with 7 bases left between them. The CDR3: CASSLHGAYNEQFF. CDR3 nucleotides: TGTGCCAGCAGCTTACACGGGGCCTACAATGAGCAGTTCTTC.

In its sample, this clonotype was seen once. DNA for the CDR3: TGTGCCAGCAGCCAGGGACAGGGAGGCGGCTATGGCTACACCTTC. This codes for CASSQGQGGGYGYTF. The V and J genes are TRBV7-6 and TRBJ1-2, with 9 bases fitting TRBD1. There are 15 residues in the CDR3. Germline-derived CDR1 and CDR2 are SGHVS and FNYEAQ. V shed 5 bases, J shed 4 bases, and the junction held 8 bases outside the gene matches.

This clonotype was counted at least ten times. V gene TRBV5-1 combines with J gene TRBJ2-5, with D possibly matching TRBD1 (6 bases). Between the trimmed V and J ends, which lost 2 bases and 0 bases, there was a span of 11 bases. The CDR3 spans 15 residues. Germline-derived CDR1 and CDR2 are SGHRS and YFSETQ. The CDR3 sequence is CASSFGQPYQETQYF. In nucleotides, the CDR3 is TGCGCCAGCAGCTTTGGACAGCCGTACCAAGAGACCCAGTACTTC.

This clonotype came up a few times. The genes are TRBV20-1 and TRBJ2-1; the match to TRBD2 covers 10 bases. CDR1 DFQATT and CDR2 SNEGSKA come from the germline V gene (reference sequence). The CDR3 has 17 residues. The V and J ends lost 4 bases and 6 bases, in that order; junction bases with no gene match: 15. CDR3 in amino acids: CSANPTGGAGGLNEQFF. The CDR3 DNA is TGCAGTGCTAACCCCACGGGCGGAGCGGGGGGGCTCAATGAGCAGTTCTTC.

The chain has TRBV21-1 and TRBJ2-4; the table assigns TRBD2, which was not confirmed against the DNA. The J call may be mistaken, given a closer DNA end match to TRBJ2-7. TRBV21-1 is shown as a pseudogene. There are 15 residues in the CDR3. The CDR3 loop is CASSPRGLAGYEQYF. The CDR3 DNA follows: TGTGCCAGCAGCCCCCGGGGACTAGCGGGCTACGAGCAGTACTTC.

The V gene is TRBV12-3 or TRBV12-4, the J gene TRBJ1-2; 7 bases line up with TRBD1. This CDR3 is built from 13 residues. V shed 6 bases, J shed 5 bases, and the junction held 6 bases outside the gene matches. Written as DNA, the CDR3 is TGTGCCAGCAGGGAGGACAGGCGGTATGGCTACACCTTC. It yields the protein CASREDRRYGYTF.

This clonotype has a single count. The J gene is TRBJ1-2, the V gene TRBV18; 7 bases fit TRBD1. V dropped 1 base and J dropped 1; count of bases not matched to a gene: 12. CDR1 is KGHSH and CDR2 is LQKENI in the germline V gene. The CDR3 runs to 18 residues. CDR3 residues: CASSPRGTETSYNYGYTF. The CDR3 DNA reads TGTGCCAGCTCACCACGGGGGACAGAAACCTCTTATAACTATGGCTACACCTTC. Full variable domain (outside the CDR3, taken from reference TRBV18 and TRBJ1-2): NAGVMQNPRHLVRRRGQEARLRCSPMKGHSHVYWYRQLPEEGLKFMVYLQKENIIDESGMPKERFSAEFPKEGPSILRIQQVVRGDSAAYFCASSPRGTETSYNYGYTFGSGTRLTVV.

The chain links TRBV18 to TRBJ2-4; D unresolved. Germline CDR1 reads KGHSH; CDR2 reads LQKENI. The CDR3 totals 16 residues. V was clipped by 7 bases and J by 0 bases, with 16 bases between them. DNA of the CDR3: TGTGCCAGCTTACCCTCATCACCGCTAGCCAAAAACATTCAGTACTTC. Translated, it gives CASLPSSPLAKNIQYF.

The J gene is TRBJ2-3, the V gene TRBV29-1; D is uncertain. This CDR3 region has 13 residues. Looked up from germline, CDR1 is SQVTM and CDR2 is ANQGSEA. The germline V and J ends were trimmed by 6 bases and 1 base, with 11 bases remaining between them. The CDR3 spells CSVAPIGTDTQYF. CDR3 DNA: TGCAGCGTCGCCCCGATTGGCACAGATACGCAGTATTTT.

The genes are TRBV7-9 and TRBJ2-4; tentatively, D is TRBD1 or TRBD2 (5 bases each). The germline V gene encodes CDR1 SEHNR and CDR2 FQNEAQ (reference sequence). CDR3 length: 15 amino acids. With 5 bases removed from V and 7 bases from J, the gap between germline ends came to 18 bases. The CDR3 sequence: CASSLQKGTANIQYF. DNA of the CDR3: TGTGCCAGCAGCCTCCAAAAAGGGACGGCCAACATTCAGTACTTC.

This chain's CDR3 is CASSSRDNYGYTF. In nucleotides, the CDR3 is TGTGCCAGCAGCTCCCGGGACAACTATGGCTACACCTTC. The chain carries TRBV7-9 and TRBJ1-2; a possible D gene is TRBD1 (5 bases). CDR1 is SEHNR, CDR2 FQNEAQ, per germline (reference sequence). V was shortened by 4 bases and J by 2 bases, with 8 bases between the two germline ends. The CDR3 runs to 13 residues.